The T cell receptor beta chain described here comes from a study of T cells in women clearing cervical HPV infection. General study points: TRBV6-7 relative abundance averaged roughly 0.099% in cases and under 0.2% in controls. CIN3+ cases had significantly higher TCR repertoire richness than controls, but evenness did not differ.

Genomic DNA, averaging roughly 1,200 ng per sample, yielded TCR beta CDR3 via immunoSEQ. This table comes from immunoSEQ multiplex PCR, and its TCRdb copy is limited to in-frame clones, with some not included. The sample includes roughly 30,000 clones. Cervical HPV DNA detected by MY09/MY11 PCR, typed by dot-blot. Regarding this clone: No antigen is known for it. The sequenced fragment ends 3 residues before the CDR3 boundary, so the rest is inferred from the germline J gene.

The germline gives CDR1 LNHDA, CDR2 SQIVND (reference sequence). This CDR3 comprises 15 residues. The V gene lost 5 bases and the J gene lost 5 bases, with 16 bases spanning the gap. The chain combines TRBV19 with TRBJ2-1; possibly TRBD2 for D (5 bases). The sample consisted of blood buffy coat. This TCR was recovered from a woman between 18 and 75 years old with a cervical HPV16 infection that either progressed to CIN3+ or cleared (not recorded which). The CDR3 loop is CASSQRILAHNEQFF. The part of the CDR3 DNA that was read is TGTGCCAGTAGTCAGCGGATCTTGGCGCACAATGAG. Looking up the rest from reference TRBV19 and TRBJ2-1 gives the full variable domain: DGGITQSPKYLFRKEGQNVTLSCEQNLNHDAMYWYRQDPGQGLRLIYYSQIVNDFQKGDIAEGYSVSREKKESFPLTVTSAQKNPTAFYLCASSQRILAHNEQFFGPGTRLTVL.